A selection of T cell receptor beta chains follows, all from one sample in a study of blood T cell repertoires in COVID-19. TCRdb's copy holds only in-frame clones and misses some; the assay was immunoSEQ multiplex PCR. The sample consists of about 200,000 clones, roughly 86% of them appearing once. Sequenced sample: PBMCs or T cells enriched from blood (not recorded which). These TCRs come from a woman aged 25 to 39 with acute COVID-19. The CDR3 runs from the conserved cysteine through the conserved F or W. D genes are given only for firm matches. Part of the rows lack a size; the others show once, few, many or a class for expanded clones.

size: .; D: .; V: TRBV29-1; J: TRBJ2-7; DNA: TGCAGCGTTGCAGGCTCTGTGTTCCAGTACGAGCAGTACTTC; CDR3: CSVAGSVFQYEQYF
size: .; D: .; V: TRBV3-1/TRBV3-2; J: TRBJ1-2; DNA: TGTGCCAGCAGCCTCAGTACGGCGGCCTATGGCTACACCTTC; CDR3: CASSLSTAAYGYTF
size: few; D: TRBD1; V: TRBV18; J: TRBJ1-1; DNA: TGTGCCAGCTCACTGGACAGGGCCAACACTGAAGCTTTCTTT; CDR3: CASSLDRANTEAFF
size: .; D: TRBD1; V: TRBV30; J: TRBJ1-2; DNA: TGTGCCTGGAGTGCCCCGGACAGGGGTAACTATGGCTACACCTTC; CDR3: CAWSAPDRGNYGYTF
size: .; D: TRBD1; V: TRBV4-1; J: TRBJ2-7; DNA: TGCGCCAGCAGCCAAAGACAGGGTTTCGAGCAGTACTTC; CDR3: CASSQRQGFEQYF
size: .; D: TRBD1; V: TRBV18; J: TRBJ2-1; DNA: TGTGCCAGCTCACCCTCCGGGACAGGGTTTTGGTTCTTC; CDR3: CASSPSGTGFWFF
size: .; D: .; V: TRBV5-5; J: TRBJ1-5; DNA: TGTGCCAGCAGCTTGATAAGCTCAAGTAGCAATCAGCCCCAGCATTTT; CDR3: CASSLISSSSNQPQHF
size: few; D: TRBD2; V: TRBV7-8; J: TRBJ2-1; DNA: TGTGCCAGCAGCCCCACTAGCGGGGGGCACTACAATGAGCAGTTCTTC; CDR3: CASSPTSGGHYNEQFF
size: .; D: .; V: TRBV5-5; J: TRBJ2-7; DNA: TGTGCCAGCAGCTTGGAAGGCATTTCTCCCGGGAGCTCCTACGAGCAGTACTTC; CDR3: CASSLEGISPGSSYEQYF
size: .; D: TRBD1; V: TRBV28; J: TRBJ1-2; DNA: TGTGCCAGCAGTTTAGGTACAGGGGTGAATGGCTACACCTTC; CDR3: CASSLGTGVNGYTF
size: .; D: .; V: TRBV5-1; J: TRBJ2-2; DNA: TGCGCCAGCAGCTTGGCCGGGGGACAGCCTACCGGGGAGCTGTTTTTT; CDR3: CASSLAGGQPTGELFF
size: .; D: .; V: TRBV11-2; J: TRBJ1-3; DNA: TGTGCCAGCAGCCTCCGGGGAGGGGCCGGGGGAAACACCATATATTTT; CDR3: CASSLRGGAGGNTIYF
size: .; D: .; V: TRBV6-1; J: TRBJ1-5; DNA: TGTGCCAGCAGTGCGAGACAGGTTAGGGGGAATCAGCCCCAGCATTTT; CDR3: CASSARQVRGNQPQHF
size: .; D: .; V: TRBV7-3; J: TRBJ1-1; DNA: TGTGCCAGCAGCGCCAACAGGGACACTGAAGCTTTCTTT; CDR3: CASSANRDTEAFF
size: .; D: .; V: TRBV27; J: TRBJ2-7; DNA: TGTGCCAGCAGTTTATCAGGGGTCTACGAGCAGTACTTC; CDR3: CASSLSGVYEQYF
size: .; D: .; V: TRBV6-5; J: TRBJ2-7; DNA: TGTGCCAGCACCAGAAGGGGATCCTACGAGCAGTACTTC; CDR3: CASTRRGSYEQYF
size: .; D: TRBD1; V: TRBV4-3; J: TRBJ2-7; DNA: TGCGCCAGCAGCCAAGTGGGACAGGGCGCTACCTACGAGCAGTACTTC; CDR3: CASSQVGQGATYEQYF
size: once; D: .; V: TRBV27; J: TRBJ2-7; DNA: TGTGCCAGCAGCGCCATAGGACTGCGGGGAAGCTCCTACGAGCAGTACTTC; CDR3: CASSAIGLRGSSYEQYF
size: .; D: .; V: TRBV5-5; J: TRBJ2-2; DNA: TGTGCCAGCAGCTTGAGCCTTCTCTCCATGACTAGGGCCGGGGAGCTGTTTTTT; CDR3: CASSLSLLSMTRAGELFF
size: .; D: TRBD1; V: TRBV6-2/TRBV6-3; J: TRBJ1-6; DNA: TGTGCCAGCAGTTACGGCGGACAGGTCGTTTCACCCCTCCACTTT; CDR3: CASSYGGQVVSPLHF
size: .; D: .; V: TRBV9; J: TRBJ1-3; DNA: TGTGCCAGCAGCGTAGGGGCAGCCCGCTCTGGAAACACCATATATTTT; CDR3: CASSVGAARSGNTIYF
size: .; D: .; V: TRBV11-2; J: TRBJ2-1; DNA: TGTGCCAGCAGCTTAGATAGGACAGTACACAATGAGCAGTTCTTC; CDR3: CASSLDRTVHNEQFF
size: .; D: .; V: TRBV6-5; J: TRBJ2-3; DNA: TGTGCCAGCAGTTACTCGAGAGGCACAGATACGCAGTATTTT; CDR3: CASSYSRGTDTQYF
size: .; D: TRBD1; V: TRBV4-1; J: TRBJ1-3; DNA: TGCGCCAGCAGCCAAGGATGGCGACAGGGCGCAAACACCATATATTTT; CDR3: CASSQGWRQGANTIYF
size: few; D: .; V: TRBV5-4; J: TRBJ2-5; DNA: TGTGCCAGCAGCCCACCCGGGAGTCGACAAGAGACCCAGTACTTC; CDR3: CASSPPGSRQETQYF
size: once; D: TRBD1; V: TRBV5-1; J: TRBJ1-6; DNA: TGCGCCAGCAGCATGCAAACAGGGGGGAATTCACCCCTCCACTTT; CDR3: CASSMQTGGNSPLHF
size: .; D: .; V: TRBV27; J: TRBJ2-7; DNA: TGTGCCAGCAGTTTGGGCAGGGAAATAGACGAGCAGTACTTC; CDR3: CASSLGREIDEQYF
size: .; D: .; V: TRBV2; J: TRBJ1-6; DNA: TGTGCCAGCAGCCTTGTTTCACCCCTCCACTTT; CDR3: CASSLVSPLHF
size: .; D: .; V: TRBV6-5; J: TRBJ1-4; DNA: TGTGCCAGCAGGGCGGAGGGTCTTGAAAAACTGTTTTTT; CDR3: CASRAEGLEKLFF
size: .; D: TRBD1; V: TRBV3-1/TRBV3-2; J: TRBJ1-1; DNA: TGTGCCAGCAGTCGCTCCGGGACAGGGCTCACTGAAGCTTTCTTT; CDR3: CASSRSGTGLTEAFF
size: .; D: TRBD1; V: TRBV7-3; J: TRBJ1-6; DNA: TGTGCCAGCAGCCAAGGAGGGGGCCCGGATAATTCACCCCTCCACTTT; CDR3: CASSQGGGPDNSPLHF
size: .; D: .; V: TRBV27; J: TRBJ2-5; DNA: TGTGCCAGCAGAAACACCTTTAAAGAGACCCAGTACTTC; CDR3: CASRNTFKETQYF
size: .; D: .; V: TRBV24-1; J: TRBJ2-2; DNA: TGTGCCACCAGTGATTTTTCGGGTTTGAACACCGGGGAGCTGTTTTTT; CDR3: CATSDFSGLNTGELFF
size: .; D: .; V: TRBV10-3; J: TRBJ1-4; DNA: TGTGCCATCAGTGACAGCGGCGGGAGAGGGGCGGGTGAAAAACTGTTTTTT; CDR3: CAISDSGGRGAGEKLFF
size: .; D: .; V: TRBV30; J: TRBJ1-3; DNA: TGTGCCTGGCAAACGGGGGGGCAAGGAAACACCATATATTTT; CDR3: CAWQTGGQGNTIYF
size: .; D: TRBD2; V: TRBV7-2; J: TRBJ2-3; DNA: TGTGCCAGCAGCTTAGCAGCCGGGCTAGCGGGGTTCAGTACGCAGTATTTT; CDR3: CASSLAAGLAGFSTQYF
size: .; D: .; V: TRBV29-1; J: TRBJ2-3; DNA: TGCAGCGTTGCCCCGAGGCTGAACACAGATACGCAGTATTTT; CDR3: CSVAPRLNTDTQYF
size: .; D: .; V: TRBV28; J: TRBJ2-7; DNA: TGTGCCAGCAGTCCCGGGACTTACTACGAGCAGTACTTC; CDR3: CASSPGTYYEQYF
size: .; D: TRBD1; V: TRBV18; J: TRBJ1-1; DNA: TGTGCCAGCTCACCCGGACAGGGGCGGAACACTGAAGCTTTCTTT; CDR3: CASSPGQGRNTEAFF
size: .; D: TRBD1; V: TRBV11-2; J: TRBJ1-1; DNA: TGTGCCAGCAGCCTTGGCCGGGACAGGGTTTTTGAAGCTTTCTTT; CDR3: CASSLGRDRVFEAFF
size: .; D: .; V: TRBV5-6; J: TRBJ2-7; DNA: TGTGCCAGCAGCCCCACAGGACACTACGAGCAGTACTTC; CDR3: CASSPTGHYEQYF
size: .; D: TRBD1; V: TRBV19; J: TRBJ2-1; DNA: TGTGCCAGTAGTATAGATATAACGCATCACAGGGGGCCTACGAGCAATGAGCAGTTCTTC; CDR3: CASSIDITHHRGPTSNEQFF
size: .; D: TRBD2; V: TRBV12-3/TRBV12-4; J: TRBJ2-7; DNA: TGTGCCAGCAGTAACGTGGGACTAGGCCCGGAGTACTTC; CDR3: CASSNVGLGPEYF
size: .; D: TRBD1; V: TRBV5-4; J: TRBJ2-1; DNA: TGTGCCAGCAGCCTACAGGGGGCGCCCTACAATGAGCAGTTCTTC; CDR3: CASSLQGAPYNEQFF
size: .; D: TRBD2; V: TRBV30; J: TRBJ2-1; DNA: TGTGCCTGGAGTGAGATAGCGGGGTACAATGAGCAGTTCTTC; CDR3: CAWSEIAGYNEQFF
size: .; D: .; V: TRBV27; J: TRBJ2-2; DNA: TGTGCCAGCAGTTCGTATAGGGGGAACACCGGGGAGCTGTTTTTT; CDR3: CASSSYRGNTGELFF
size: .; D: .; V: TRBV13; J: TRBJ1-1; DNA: TGTGCCAGCAGCCACCAGGGTACGGCTTTCTTT; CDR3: CASSHQGTAFF
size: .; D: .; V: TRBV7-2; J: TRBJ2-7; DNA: TGTGCCAGCAGCCGTACAGGGTTGGACTACGAGCAGTACTTC; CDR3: CASSRTGLDYEQYF
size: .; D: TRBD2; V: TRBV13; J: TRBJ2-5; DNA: TGTGCCAGCAGCTCCGGACTAGCGGGGATGGCAGAGACCCAGTACTTC; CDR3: CASSSGLAGMAETQYF